These T cell receptor beta chains were read from a single sample in a study of cytomegalovirus exposure and HLA in healthy donors. Assay used: immunoSEQ multiplex PCR; TCRdb lists only in-frame clones, some missing. The sample holds approximately 150,000 clones; 65% to 80% are singletons and the top ten take roughly 2%. The specimen sequenced was PBMCs. The source is a woman aged 40 to 50 in good health and CMV-seronegative. Both conserved end residues are part of each CDR3. Fields, in order: clone size, V gene, J gene, D gene, CDR3 DNA, CDR3 protein. The D gene is left open where the match is weak. Not every row has a clone size; where given, it reads once, few, many or a size class.

clone size: NA; V gene: TRBV14; J gene: TRBJ1-1; D gene: TRBD1; CDR3 DNA: TGTGCCAGCAGCCCCCTTCTTTTTTTGGGACAGGCTCTTAACACTGAAGCTTTCTTT; CDR3 protein: CASSPLLFLGQALNTEAFF
clone size: NA; V gene: TRBV5-1; J gene: TRBJ2-2; D gene: NA; CDR3 DNA: TGCGCCAGCAGCGGAACCGGGATCGCAACCGGGGAGCTGTTTTTT; CDR3 protein: CASSGTGIATGELFF
clone size: NA; V gene: TRBV5-1; J gene: TRBJ2-5; D gene: NA; CDR3 DNA: TGCGCCAGCAGCTTGGGGCCTGAAGAGACCCAGTACTTC; CDR3 protein: CASSLGPEETQYF
clone size: NA; V gene: TRBV11-1; J gene: TRBJ1-1; D gene: TRBD1; CDR3 DNA: TGTGCCAGCAGTCAAACCGGGACAGGGGATGGAGCTTTCTTT; CDR3 protein: CASSQTGTGDGAFF
clone size: once; V gene: TRBV19; J gene: TRBJ2-7; D gene: NA; CDR3 DNA: TGTGCCAGTAGTAGTCATCAGGGGAACGAGCAGTACTTC; CDR3 protein: CASSSHQGNEQYF
clone size: NA; V gene: TRBV6-5; J gene: TRBJ1-2; D gene: NA; CDR3 DNA: TGTGCCAGCAGTTACGGGGGGACTTCTAACTATGGCTACACCTTC; CDR3 protein: CASSYGGTSNYGYTF
clone size: NA; V gene: TRBV14; J gene: TRBJ2-7; D gene: NA; CDR3 DNA: TGTGCCAGCAGCCCATACCCGGGACTCCCTAAGTCCTACGAGCAGTACTTC; CDR3 protein: CASSPYPGLPKSYEQYF
clone size: NA; V gene: TRBV5-1; J gene: TRBJ2-1; D gene: NA; CDR3 DNA: TGCGCCAGCAGCTTGGGACCCGGGTTCGATGAGCAGTTCTTC; CDR3 protein: CASSLGPGFDEQFF
clone size: NA; V gene: TRBV6-1; J gene: TRBJ2-1; D gene: TRBD2; CDR3 DNA: TGTGCCAGCAGTGAAGGCGGGAGGGTCTATGAGCAGTTCTTC; CDR3 protein: CASSEGGRVYEQFF
clone size: NA; V gene: TRBV6-5; J gene: TRBJ1-4; D gene: NA; CDR3 DNA: TGTGCCAGCAGTCGGCGGGGGGCGTCTAATGAAAAACTGTTTTTT; CDR3 protein: CASSRRGASNEKLFF
clone size: NA; V gene: TRBV7-9; J gene: TRBJ2-1; D gene: TRBD2; CDR3 DNA: TGTTCCAGCAGCCCCGTAGCGGGGGGTCTTAATGAGCAGTTCTTC; CDR3 protein: CSSSPVAGGLNEQFF
clone size: NA; V gene: TRBV29-1; J gene: TRBJ2-7; D gene: TRBD1; CDR3 DNA: TGCAGCGTTGAACCCCGACAGGGCGAGCAGTACTTC; CDR3 protein: CSVEPRQGEQYF
clone size: NA; V gene: TRBV5-1; J gene: TRBJ1-4; D gene: NA; CDR3 DNA: TGCGCCAGCAGCACCGTCGGGGGTTCGGACGAAAAACTGTTTTTT; CDR3 protein: CASSTVGGSDEKLFF
clone size: NA; V gene: TRBV13; J gene: TRBJ2-3; D gene: TRBD2; CDR3 DNA: TGTGCCAGCAGCCCCGCGGGACTAGTCACAGATACGCAGTATTTT; CDR3 protein: CASSPAGLVTDTQYF
clone size: NA; V gene: TRBV7-9; J gene: TRBJ2-7; D gene: NA; CDR3 DNA: TGTGCCAGCAGCACGGCTGTGGCAGTAGAGCGGGTCTCCTACGAGCAGTACTTC; CDR3 protein: CASSTAVAVERVSYEQYF
clone size: NA; V gene: TRBV4-1; J gene: TRBJ1-5; D gene: NA; CDR3 DNA: TGCGCCAGCAGCCCCCAGGGGAGGGCTGGACAGCCCCAGCATTTT; CDR3 protein: CASSPQGRAGQPQHF
clone size: NA; V gene: TRBV7-9; J gene: TRBJ2-5; D gene: NA; CDR3 DNA: TGTGCCACAGGTTGGGGCCAAGGAGAGACCCAGTACTTC; CDR3 protein: CATGWGQGETQYF
clone size: NA; V gene: TRBV5-4; J gene: TRBJ2-3; D gene: TRBD2; CDR3 DNA: TGTGCCAGCAGCTTGAAGGTGGCGGGGGGCACAGATACGCAGTATTTT; CDR3 protein: CASSLKVAGGTDTQYF
clone size: NA; V gene: TRBV11-1; J gene: TRBJ2-1; D gene: TRBD2; CDR3 DNA: TGTGCCAGCAGCCCGAAATACACTAGCGGGAGGGAGTATGAGCAGTTCTTC; CDR3 protein: CASSPKYTSGREYEQFF
clone size: NA; V gene: TRBV19; J gene: TRBJ2-1; D gene: TRBD2; CDR3 DNA: TGTGCCAGTAGTAAGGGACTAGCGGGGGGCTTTACCTACAATGAGCAGTTCTTC; CDR3 protein: CASSKGLAGGFTYNEQFF
clone size: NA; V gene: TRBV11-1; J gene: TRBJ2-3; D gene: NA; CDR3 DNA: TGTGCCAGCAGCTTAGAAGCGGCCCGCACAGATACGCAGTATTTT; CDR3 protein: CASSLEAARTDTQYF
clone size: NA; V gene: TRBV11-3; J gene: TRBJ2-7; D gene: TRBD2; CDR3 DNA: TGTGCCAGCAGCTTAGCAAGCGGGAGCTCCTACGAGCAGTACTTC; CDR3 protein: CASSLASGSSYEQYF
clone size: NA; V gene: TRBV7-9; J gene: TRBJ2-7; D gene: NA; CDR3 DNA: TGTGCCAGCAGCTTCGTGGCGGAAACCTACGAGCAGTACTTC; CDR3 protein: CASSFVAETYEQYF
clone size: NA; V gene: TRBV28; J gene: TRBJ2-7; D gene: TRBD1; CDR3 DNA: TGTGCCAGCAGTCCCGGGACAGGGTATACTACATCCTACGAGCAGTACTTC; CDR3 protein: CASSPGTGYTTSYEQYF
clone size: NA; V gene: TRBV19; J gene: TRBJ2-5; D gene: TRBD2; CDR3 DNA: TGTGCCAGTAGTATCCCGGGACTAGCGGGCGCTATGTACTTC; CDR3 protein: CASSIPGLAGAMYF
clone size: few; V gene: TRBV2; J gene: TRBJ2-7; D gene: TRBD1; CDR3 DNA: TGTGCCAGCAGAGCTGACAGGGGAATCGGCGAGCAGTACTTC; CDR3 protein: CASRADRGIGEQYF
clone size: NA; V gene: TRBV7-9; J gene: TRBJ2-2; D gene: NA; CDR3 DNA: TGTGCCAGCAGCTTAAGGTCTGCGGTGAACACCGGGGAGCTGTTTTTT; CDR3 protein: CASSLRSAVNTGELFF
clone size: NA; V gene: TRBV5-1; J gene: TRBJ1-2; D gene: TRBD1; CDR3 DNA: TGCGCCAGCAGCTTGGATCCAGGGGGCGGTGGCTACACCTTC; CDR3 protein: CASSLDPGGGGYTF
clone size: NA; V gene: TRBV10-3; J gene: TRBJ2-5; D gene: TRBD2; CDR3 DNA: TGTGCCATCAGTGCCGGGTTTAGCGGGGGGAAAGAGACCCAGTACTTC; CDR3 protein: CAISAGFSGGKETQYF
clone size: NA; V gene: TRBV5-4; J gene: TRBJ2-3; D gene: TRBD2; CDR3 DNA: TGTGCCAGCAGCTTGGGGGCGGGAGGATTAACAGATACGCAGTATTTT; CDR3 protein: CASSLGAGGLTDTQYF
clone size: NA; V gene: TRBV6-1; J gene: TRBJ1-5; D gene: NA; CDR3 DNA: TGTGCCAGCACCCCGAGGGGGAATAGCAATCAGCCCCAGCATTTT; CDR3 protein: CASTPRGNSNQPQHF
clone size: once; V gene: TRBV10-2; J gene: TRBJ2-1; D gene: NA; CDR3 DNA: TGCGCCAGCAGAGGACTTAACTACAATGAGCAGTTCTTC; CDR3 protein: CASRGLNYNEQFF
clone size: NA; V gene: TRBV5-1; J gene: TRBJ2-5; D gene: TRBD1; CDR3 DNA: TGCGCCAGCAGCACGGGACAGGGAAACCAAGAGACCCAGTACTTC; CDR3 protein: CASSTGQGNQETQYF
clone size: NA; V gene: TRBV5-1; J gene: TRBJ1-1; D gene: TRBD1; CDR3 DNA: TGCGCCAGCAGCAGATCGACAGGGGGGAACACTGAAGCTTTCTTT; CDR3 protein: CASSRSTGGNTEAFF
clone size: NA; V gene: TRBV6-4; J gene: TRBJ2-1; D gene: TRBD2; CDR3 DNA: TGTGCCAGCAGCAAGGAACTAGCGGGAGGCCTAACCTACAATGAGCAGTTCTTC; CDR3 protein: CASSKELAGGLTYNEQFF
clone size: NA; V gene: TRBV4-1; J gene: TRBJ1-2; D gene: NA; CDR3 DNA: TGCGCCAGCTCGAAGGCAGGGCAGGGTGGCTACACCTTC; CDR3 protein: CASSKAGQGGYTF
clone size: NA; V gene: TRBV9; J gene: TRBJ2-7; D gene: TRBD1; CDR3 DNA: TGTGCCAGCAGTAATGGGGGGGACAGGGGCTACGAGCAGTACTTC; CDR3 protein: CASSNGGDRGYEQYF
clone size: NA; V gene: TRBV29-1; J gene: TRBJ1-1; D gene: NA; CDR3 DNA: TGCAGCGTTGTGGTGGGGGGGATAGGAGCTTTCTTT; CDR3 protein: CSVVVGGIGAFF
clone size: NA; V gene: TRBV11-2; J gene: TRBJ1-6; D gene: NA; CDR3 DNA: TGTGCCAGCAGCTTAGCCGCAGGGCACAATTCACCCCTCCACTTT; CDR3 protein: CASSLAAGHNSPLHF
clone size: NA; V gene: TRBV27; J gene: TRBJ1-4; D gene: NA; CDR3 DNA: TGTGCCAGCAGTCTGGGCTGGACAGCAAATGAAAAACTGTTTTTT; CDR3 protein: CASSLGWTANEKLFF
clone size: NA; V gene: TRBV5-4; J gene: TRBJ2-5; D gene: NA; CDR3 DNA: TGTGCCAGCAGCTTGTTCCAGACTCAAGAGACCCAGTACTTC; CDR3 protein: CASSLFQTQETQYF
clone size: NA; V gene: TRBV7-2; J gene: TRBJ2-5; D gene: TRBD1; CDR3 DNA: TGTGCCAGCAAGGACAGGGATGGTGAGACCCAGTACTTC; CDR3 protein: CASKDRDGETQYF
clone size: few; V gene: TRBV6-1; J gene: TRBJ1-5; D gene: TRBD1; CDR3 DNA: TGTGCCAGCAGCGAAGGCCGGGACAGGGGATGGGAGCCCCAGCATTTT; CDR3 protein: CASSEGRDRGWEPQHF
clone size: NA; V gene: TRBV5-4; J gene: TRBJ2-1; D gene: NA; CDR3 DNA: TGTGCCAGCAGCTCCGGAGGGTGGGGCAATGAGCAGTTCTTC; CDR3 protein: CASSSGGWGNEQFF
clone size: NA; V gene: TRBV7-8; J gene: TRBJ1-5; D gene: NA; CDR3 DNA: TGTGCCAGCAGCTTATCGGTTGTCAGCAATCAGCCCCAGCATTTT; CDR3 protein: CASSLSVVSNQPQHF
clone size: NA; V gene: TRBV7-9; J gene: TRBJ2-1; D gene: TRBD2; CDR3 DNA: TGTGCCAGCAGTCGCCTGGCGGGAGAATCGAGGGAGCAGTTCTTC; CDR3 protein: CASSRLAGESREQFF
clone size: NA; V gene: TRBV5-1; J gene: TRBJ2-1; D gene: NA; CDR3 DNA: TGCGCCAGCAGCTTGGGAGGGATCTCCTACAATGAGCAGTTCTTC; CDR3 protein: CASSLGGISYNEQFF
clone size: NA; V gene: TRBV19; J gene: TRBJ1-5; D gene: TRBD1; CDR3 DNA: TGTGCCAGTAGTATTGAGGGGACAGGGCGGAATCAGCCCCAGCATTTT; CDR3 protein: CASSIEGTGRNQPQHF
clone size: NA; V gene: TRBV7-6; J gene: TRBJ2-7; D gene: TRBD1; CDR3 DNA: TGTGCCAGCAGCCCGACAGGGCCTATCTCCTACGAGCAGTACTTC; CDR3 protein: CASSPTGPISYEQYF
clone size: once; V gene: TRBV6-5; J gene: TRBJ1-2; D gene: TRBD1; CDR3 DNA: TGTGCCAGCAGTTCCTACGGGACAGGGCCCTATGGCTACACCTTC; CDR3 protein: CASSSYGTGPYGYTF
clone size: NA; V gene: TRBV27; J gene: TRBJ2-7; D gene: NA; CDR3 DNA: TGTGCCAGCAGTACGAAAGGGGTCGAGCAGTACTTC; CDR3 protein: CASSTKGVEQYF
clone size: once; V gene: TRBV5-1; J gene: TRBJ1-2; D gene: NA; CDR3 DNA: TGCGCCAGCAGCTTGGCCAATTTGGGGCAGGGCCGAGGAGGCTACACCTTC; CDR3 protein: CASSLANLGQGRGGYTF
clone size: NA; V gene: TRBV7-6; J gene: TRBJ2-1; D gene: NA; CDR3 DNA: TGTGCCAGCCAAAGGACCCGGGGGTCCGCGAATGAGCAGTTCTTC; CDR3 protein: CASQRTRGSANEQFF